This T cell receptor (beta chain) was found in a study of Graves' ophthalmopathy and Graves' hyperthyroidism. In the study overall: No ophthalmopathy within 18 months of follow-up signified stable hyperthyroidism.

This clonotype was observed many times. What it recognizes is unknown. Germline values: CDR1 KGHDR, CDR2 SFDVKD. The CDR3 spans 14 residues. Trimming stripped 1 base from V and 3 bases from J, with 6 bases between. Study-wide results and limits: Blood contained most expanded thyroid clonotypes exceeding 0.001 frequency. Built on 13 signatures, a model told ophthalmopathy apart from stable hyperthyroidism with about 88% sensitivity and 75% to 82% specificity.

TCR beta CDR3 regions were amplified from RNA transcripts. HTBI-primed first-round RT-PCR preceded second-round multiplex PCR. TCRdb recomputed calls from the multiplex PCR reads with MiXCR, one row per CDR3 protein. The data hold 1 million to 1.3 million distinct CDR3 sequences, with 36% observed a single time. The receptor was isolated from an adult man with Graves' hyperthyroidism. Sequencing was carried out using peripheral blood or thyroid tissue (not recorded which). J is TRBJ1-5 and V is TRBV24-1, with D hard to call. CDR3 amino acids: CATSDFGINQPQHF. The CDR3 coding sequence is TGTGCCACCAGTGATTTCGGGATCAATCAGCCCCAGCATTTT.